What follows are 31 T cell receptor beta chains derived from one specimen sequenced in a study of blood T cell repertoires in COVID-19. Clones were read by immunoSEQ multiplex PCR, and TCRdb kept only the in-frame ones, dropping some. The sample consists of 150,000 to 200,000 clones, about four fifths of them appearing once. Input material: peripheral blood. These receptors were obtained from a man between 60 and 75 years old with active or convalescent COVID-19.

The chain joins TRBV5-1 to TRBJ2-5; 9 nucleotides align to TRBD1. This CDR3 contains 14 residues. Per the germline V gene, CDR1 is SGHRS and CDR2 is YFSETQ. The junction had 0 bases not matched to a gene; V was cut back by 0 bases and J by 3 bases. As DNA, the CDR3 is TGCGCCAGCAGCTTGGGGACAGGGGAAGAGACCCAGTACTTC. This encodes CASSLGTGEETQYF.

The rearrangement uses TRBV9 and TRBJ1-2; perhaps TRBD1 as D (5 bases). The ends were cut back, 2 bases at V and 4 bases at J, with 9 bases in the middle. The CDR3 is 13 amino acids. Germline V gene sequence: CDR1 SGDLS, CDR2 YYNGEE. The CDR3 DNA is TGTGCCAGCAGCGTCGGGGGTACCTATGGCTACACCTTC. Its translation is CASSVGGTYGYTF. Filled out from reference TRBV9 and TRBJ1-2, the complete variable domain reads DSGVTQTPKHLITATGQRVTLRCSPRSGDLSVYWYQQSLDQGLQFLIQYYNGEERAKGNILERFSAQQFPDLHSELNLSSLELGDSALYFCASSVGGTYGYTFGSGTRLTVV.

The J gene is TRBJ2-5, the V gene TRBV3-1 (or the pseudogene TRBV3-2); 9 bases are shared with TRBD2. Trimming removed 2 bases from V and 5 bases from J; junction bases left unmatched: 6. CDR1 and CDR2 (germline): LGHDT, YNNKEL (reference sequence). The CDR3 loop spans 15 amino acids. DNA for the CDR3: TGTGCCAGCAGCCAATTGCTAGCGGGGCGGGAGACCCAGTACTTC. It yields the protein CASSQLLAGRETQYF.

The chain recombines TRBV2 with TRBJ2-7, with D possibly TRBD1 on 5 matching bases. Trimming took off 6 bases at V and 3 bases at J, with 18 bases between the two ends. Per the germline V gene, CDR1 is SNHLY and CDR2 is FYNNEI. The CDR3 loop spans 15 amino acids. CDR3 residues: CASSAGPTLNYEQYF. As DNA, the CDR3 is TGTGCCAGCAGCGCAGGGCCCACGCTAAACTACGAGCAGTACTTC. Full variable domain (remainder filled in from reference TRBV2 and TRBJ2-7): EPEVTQTPSHQVTQMGQEVILRCVPISNHLYFYWYRQILGQKVEFLVSFYNNEISEKSEIFDDQFSVERPDGSNFTLKIRSTKLEDSAMYFCASSAGPTLNYEQYFGPGTRLTVT.

Only a few counts were recorded for this clone. The chain recombines TRBV10-3 with TRBJ1-6; D is unclear. The V end lost 1 base, the J end lost 7 bases, and 11 bases lay between the germline ends. The V gene's germline CDR1 is ENHRY and CDR2 SYGVKD. CDR3 length equals 15 residues. DNA for the CDR3: TGTGCCATCAGTGAGTTCGGGGATGAGAATTCACCCCTCCACTTT. It encodes CAISEFGDENSPLHF.

This clone was observed a single time. The chain joins TRBV24-1 to TRBJ1-5, with D perhaps TRBD1 (6 bases). This CDR3 is built from 12 residues. Germline CDR1 and CDR2: KGHDR and SFDVKD. V lost 0 bases, J lost 13 bases, and 9 bases lay in between. CDR3 sequence reads: CATSDLGQRQHF. In DNA form, the CDR3 reads TGTGCCACCAGTGATTTGGGACAGCGTCAGCATTTT.

J is TRBJ2-1 and V is TRBV12-5, with 14 bases lining up with TRBD2. The trim removed 4 bases at V and 9 bases at J, leaving 5 bases unmatched. Per germline, CDR1 LGHNT and CDR2 FRNRAP. The CDR3 extends over 15 amino acids. In nucleotides, the CDR3 is TGTGCTAGTGGTTGGGGGACTAGCGGGAGTATTGAGCAGTTCTTC. Amino acid sequence: CASGWGTSGSIEQFF.

The DNA for the CDR3 is TGTGCCAGCTCACCTGGCACTAGCGGGATAGATACGCAGTATTTT. The encoded protein is CASSPGTSGIDTQYF. V and J are TRBV18 and TRBJ2-3, with 10 bases aligning to TRBD2. The length of the CDR3 is 15 residues. Looked up from germline, CDR1 is KGHSH and CDR2 is LQKENI. The V and J ends lost 3 bases and 5 bases, in that order; junction bases with no gene match: 5.

This clone was seen a single time. The CDR3 reads CASSPTQGLAGRYEQYF. The CDR3 coding sequence is TGTGCCAGCAGTCCCACCCAAGGCCTAGCGGGAAGGTACGAGCAGTACTTC. This chain joins TRBV6-6 and TRBJ2-7; 9 bases are a match to TRBD2. The CDR3 is 17 residues long. The V gene's germline CDR1 is MNHNY and CDR2 SVGAGI (reference sequence). V lost 5 bases and J lost 4; bases outside the gene matches: 15.

The chain combines TRBV14 with TRBJ2-1; 7 nucleotides agree with TRBD1. The V and J ends lost 3 bases and 3 bases, in that order; junction bases with no gene match: 11. Looked up from germline, CDR1 is SGHDN and CDR2 is FVKESK. The CDR3 is made up of 17 amino acids. This CDR3 reads CASSQRSTGTHYNEQFF. DNA for the CDR3: TGTGCCAGCAGCCAGCGATCGACAGGGACCCACTACAATGAGCAGTTCTTC.

The V gene is TRBV5-1, the J gene TRBJ2-5; 9 nucleotides line up with TRBD2. CDR3 size: 15 residues. Germline values: CDR1 SGHRS, CDR2 YFSETQ. Losses at the gene ends were 3 bases for V and 5 bases for J; bases not matched to a gene: 8. CDR3 residues: CASSYTAGGQETQYF. DNA for the CDR3: TGCGCCAGCAGCTACACCGCGGGGGGGCAGGAGACCCAGTACTTC.

This clone was seen once. The CDR3 region is CASSYGGTEAFF. The CDR3, as DNA: TGTGCCAGCAGTTACGGCGGGACCGAAGCTTTCTTT. This sequence joins TRBV6-2 or TRBV6-3 and TRBJ1-1; possibly TRBD1 for D (5 bases). This CDR3 has 12 residues. V was shortened by 2 bases and J by 8 bases, with 9 bases between the two germline ends. Germline-derived CDR1 and CDR2 are MNHEY and SVGEGT.

CDR3 DNA: TGTGCCAGCAGTCGCGACAGGGGATCTCGTTACGAGCAGTACTTC. Amino acid sequence: CASSRDRGSRYEQYF. The genes are TRBV7-6 and TRBJ2-7; 8 nucleotides match TRBD1. The CDR3 totals 15 residues. V lost 6 bases and J lost 4; bases outside the gene matches: 11. CDR1 and CDR2 (germline): SGHVS, FNYEAQ.

The V and J genes are TRBV9 and TRBJ1-2, with 10 positions matching TRBD1. The V segment lost 3 bases and the J segment 8 bases; nucleotides outside the gene matches: 4. The germline CDR1 and CDR2 sequences are SGDLS and YYNGEE. The CDR3 is 13 amino acids. CDR3 in DNA: TGTGCCAGCAGCGGAGGGACAGGGGTCGGCTACACCTTC. The encoded protein is CASSGGTGVGYTF.

The chain employs TRBV15 and TRBJ2-7; 8 nucleotides line up with TRBD1. This CDR3 spans 15 amino acids. The trim removed 5 bases at V and 7 bases at J, leaving 13 bases unmatched. Looked up from germline, CDR1 is LNHNV and CDR2 is YYDKDF (reference sequence). CDR3 residues: CATSAGGSTRGEQYF. CDR3 in DNA: TGTGCCACCAGCGCAGGGGGCTCTACCCGGGGGGAGCAGTACTTC.

This chain links TRBV24-1 with TRBJ2-5, with D uncertain. The CDR3 spans 12 residues. Germline V gives CDR1 KGHDR, CDR2 SFDVKD. Trimming cost V 4 bases and J 4 bases, with 6 bases left between them. The CDR3 bases are TGTGCCACCAGTGACCTACGAGAGACCCAGTACTTC. Its protein product is CATSDLRETQYF.

J is TRBJ2-3 and V is TRBV28; 7 positions agree with TRBD2. Germline-derived CDR1 and CDR2 are MDHEN and SYDVKM. This CDR3 is built from 15 residues. The V and J ends lost 2 bases and 4 bases, in that order; junction bases with no gene match: 6. The CDR3 loop is CASSLGGRGSDTQYF. CDR3 nucleotides: TGTGCCAGCAGTTTAGGCGGGAGAGGGTCAGATACGCAGTATTTT.

The rearrangement uses TRBV6-5 and TRBJ1-2; D not resolved. The CDR3 consists of 11 residues. The V gene lost 7 bases and the J gene lost 2 bases, with 5 bases spanning the gap. Germline V gene sequence: CDR1 MNHEY, CDR2 SVGAGI. Written as DNA, the CDR3 is TGTGCCAGCATACTCAACTATGGCTACACCTTC. Translated, it gives CASILNYGYTF.

The J gene is TRBJ1-2, the V gene TRBV6-4; no clear D gene. Germline V gives CDR1 MRHNA, CDR2 SNTAGT. CDR3 length: 14 residues. V was cut by 3 bases and J by 4 bases, with 12 bases left in between. This CDR3 reads CASSEQEGTYGYTF. Here the CDR3 DNA reads TGTGCCAGCAGTGAGCAGGAGGGAACCTATGGCTACACCTTC.

The chain uses TRBV7-2 and TRBJ1-5; 8 positions match TRBD1. CDR1 is SGHTA and CDR2 is FQGNSA in the germline V gene. The CDR3 loop spans 16 amino acids. V was clipped by 5 bases and J by 4 bases; unmatched bases: 10. CDR3 region: CASSRATGQGNQPQHF. The CDR3 nucleotides read TGTGCCAGCAGCCGCGCTACAGGACAGGGTAATCAGCCCCAGCATTTT.

This clone was detected only once. The chain recombines TRBV11-2 with TRBJ2-3; 7 bases are shared with TRBD1. The V gene's germline CDR1 is SGHAT and CDR2 FQNNGV. The CDR3 runs to 15 residues. V shed 0 bases and J 2 bases; nucleotides not matched to a gene: 2. The CDR3 DNA follows: TGTGCCAGCAGCTTAGAGACAGGGCACACAGATACGCAGTATTTT. It translates to CASSLETGHTDTQYF.

The chain combines TRBV7-8 with TRBJ1-2; no reliable D call. V shed 2 bases and J shed 1 base, with 5 bases lying between them. The CDR3 extends over 13 amino acids. Germline lookup yields CDR1 SGHVS and CDR2 FQNEAQ. This chain's CDR3 is CASSLTYNYGYTF. CDR3 nucleotides: TGTGCCAGCAGCTTAACCTATAACTATGGCTACACCTTC.

V gene TRBV6-6 combines with J gene TRBJ2-2; D ambiguous. Germline V lookup: CDR1 MNHNY, CDR2 SVGAGI (reference sequence). V was pared by 7 bases and J by 6 bases, with 12 bases between. The CDR3 runs 13 residues. The CDR3 DNA follows: TGTGCCAGCAACACTAATCGGGCCGGGGAGCTGTTTTTT. Protein: CASNTNRAGELFF.

This chain connects TRBV5-1 to TRBJ2-2; 8 bases align to TRBD1. V trimming: 5 bases; J trimming: 4 bases; junction bases outside the gene matches: 4. The CDR3 totals 14 residues. The germline gives CDR1 SGHRS, CDR2 YFSETQ. CDR3 in DNA: TGCGCCAGCAGGCAGGGGGCAAGCACCGGGGAGCTGTTTTTT. Translated, it gives CASRQGASTGELFF.

V and J are TRBV5-1 and TRBJ1-2; 10 bases align to TRBD1. Unmatched junction bases numbered 4, after V lost 3 bases and J lost 2 bases. Germline-derived CDR1 and CDR2 are SGHRS and YFSETQ. The CDR3 spans 15 residues. The CDR3 region has the DNA TGCGCCAGCAGCTCGACAGGGGGCATCAACTATGGCTACACCTTC. Residues: CASSSTGGINYGYTF. Based on the CDR3 plus reference TRBV5-1 and TRBJ1-2, the full variable domain is KAGVTQTPRYLIKTRGQQVTLSCSPISGHRSVSWYQQTPGQGLQFLFEYFSETQRNKGNFPGRFSGRQFSNSRSEMNVSTLELGDSALYLCASSSTGGINYGYTFGSGTRLTVV.

The chain recombines TRBV5-1 with TRBJ2-7, with TRBD1 matching 9 bases. Trimming at V came to 2 bases and at J to 5 bases, leaving 8 bases not matched to a gene. Germline V CDR1 and CDR2: SGHRS, YFSETQ. This CDR3 contains 15 residues. CDR3 nucleotide sequence: TGCGCCAGCAGCTTAGGGACAGGGAGGTTCGACGAGCAGTACTTC. Amino acid sequence: CASSLGTGRFDEQYF.

The rearrangement joins TRBV5-8 to TRBJ1-2, with D hard to call. The germline CDR1 and CDR2 sequences are SGHTS and YDEGEE. Between the trimmed V and J ends, which lost 3 bases and 6 bases, there was a span of 15 bases. The CDR3 spans 14 residues. The CDR3 coding sequence is TGTGCCAGCAGCTCCGGTGTGGGAGCGGATGGCTACACCTTC. Its protein product is CASSSGVGADGYTF.

Notes on this clone: At the DNA level, this CDR3 is encoded by other sequences in the same sample as well. V usage is TRBV9 and J usage is TRBJ2-5; TRBD2 aligns across 7 bases. The CDR3 spans 13 residues. J lost 1 base, V lost 5 bases, and 2 bases had no gene match. Per the germline V gene, CDR1 is SGDLS and CDR2 is YYNGEE. CDR3 amino acids: CASSGGGQETQYF. The CDR3 DNA reads as TGTGCCAGCAGTGGGGGGGGCCAAGAGACCCAGTACTTC.

V gene TRBV3-1 (or the pseudogene TRBV3-2) combines with J gene TRBJ1-2; the D gene is possibly TRBD1 (6 bases). Germline lookup yields CDR1 LGHDT and CDR2 YNNKEL (reference sequence). This CDR3 has 14 residues. The V and J ends lost 4 bases and 8 bases respectively, with 17 bases between them. This CDR3 reads CASSLNREGGGYTF. DNA of the CDR3: TGTGCCAGCAGCCTCAACAGGGAGGGAGGCGGCTACACCTTC.

This rearrangement joins TRBV23-1 to TRBJ1-4; the match to TRBD1 covers 7 bases. TRBV23-1 is annotated as an ORF whose role is uncertain. V shed 8 bases and J 0 bases; nucleotides not matched to a gene: 12. This CDR3 contains 17 residues. CDR3 region: CASRNPGTVSTNEKLFF. The CDR3 DNA sequence: TGCGCCAGCCGGAATCCCGGGACAGTCTCAACTAATGAAAAACTGTTTTTT.

The rearrangement links TRBV18 to TRBJ1-3, with D tentatively TRBD1 (5 bases). This CDR3 is built from 16 residues. V was clipped by 1 base and J by 0 bases, with 10 bases between them. Germline V CDR1 and CDR2: KGHSH, LQKENI. CDR3 amino acids: CASSPRGASSGNTIYF. DNA of the CDR3: TGTGCCAGCTCACCACGTGGGGCCAGCTCTGGAAACACCATATATTTT.